A single sample gave rise to the 6 T cell receptor beta chains below, sequenced in a study of T cells in Graves' hyperthyroidism and ophthalmopathy. The investigators amplified TCR beta CDR3 regions from RNA transcripts. Initially, a first-round RT-PCR of the TCR CDR3 employed the HTBI primer set. TCRdb passed the multiplex PCR reads through MiXCR, listing each CDR3 protein once. The sample has nearly 750,000 distinct CDR3 sequences; just over 35% are singletons. Material for sequencing was blood. All receptors derive from a woman aged 40 to 55 with Graves' hyperthyroidism.

This clonotype was picked up a small number of times. The chain joins TRBV7-9 to TRBJ1-6; D is perhaps TRBD1 (6 bases). V lost 5 bases to trimming and J lost 8 bases, with 13 bases between them. CDR1 SEHNR and CDR2 FQNEAQ come from the germline V gene (reference sequence). This CDR3 has 14 amino acids. The CDR3 reads CASSRRQDDSPLHF. The CDR3 DNA reads as TGTGCCAGCAGCCGCCGACAGGACGATTCACCCCTCCACTTT.

This clonotype was seen ten or more times. One end of the junction fails to match germline, which may point to a read error. The rearrangement joins TRBV7-8 to TRBJ1-2, with D hard to call. The germline V gene has CDR1 SGHVS and CDR2 FQNEAQ. The CDR3 is made up of 13 amino acids. The CDR3 nucleotides are TGTGCCAGCGGCTTAGGGTACATCTATGGCTACACCTTC. This translates into CASGLGYIYGYTF.

The rearrangement links TRBV4-3 to TRBJ1-4; D unclear. The CDR3 loop spans 13 amino acids. Trimming shortened V by 6 bases and J by 8 bases, and 13 bases separated the two germline ends. Germline CDR1 and CDR2: LGHNA and YSLEER. CDR3 coding DNA: TGCGCCAGCAGTACAAGGGAGAGAGAAAAACTGTTTTTT. This encodes CASSTREREKLFF.

This clonotype was observed many times. This chain links TRBV20-1 with TRBJ2-7; D is undetermined. V was clipped by 1 base and J by 2 bases, with 9 bases between them. This CDR3 contains 13 residues. Germline V gene lookup returns CDR1 DFQATT and CDR2 SNEGSKA (reference sequence). CDR3 residues: CSARGTEAYEQYF. The CDR3 coding sequence is TGCAGTGCTAGAGGGACGGAAGCCTACGAGCAGTACTTC.

This rearrangement joins TRBV5-1 to TRBJ2-7, with 9 bases that match TRBD1. The V and J ends lost 4 bases and 7 bases, in that order; junction bases with no gene match: 12. The CDR3 loop spans 15 amino acids. Looked up from germline, CDR1 is SGHRS and CDR2 is YFSETQ. The CDR3 DNA reads TGCGCCAGCAGCCGAACAGGGGGCGACCGGAGGGAGCAGTACTTC. It yields the protein CASSRTGGDRREQYF.

This clonotype has only one observation. A clone one base away is much larger, so this may be a read error. This chain connects TRBV19 to TRBJ1-5; the D is unclear. With 5 bases removed from V and 6 bases from J, the gap between germline ends came to 11 bases. The CDR3 loop spans 13 amino acids. The germline gives CDR1 LNHDA, CDR2 SQIVND (reference sequence). CDR3 DNA: TGTGCCAGTAGTCTTGAACCCTTTCAGCCCCAGCATTTT. This translates into CASSLEPFQPQHF.